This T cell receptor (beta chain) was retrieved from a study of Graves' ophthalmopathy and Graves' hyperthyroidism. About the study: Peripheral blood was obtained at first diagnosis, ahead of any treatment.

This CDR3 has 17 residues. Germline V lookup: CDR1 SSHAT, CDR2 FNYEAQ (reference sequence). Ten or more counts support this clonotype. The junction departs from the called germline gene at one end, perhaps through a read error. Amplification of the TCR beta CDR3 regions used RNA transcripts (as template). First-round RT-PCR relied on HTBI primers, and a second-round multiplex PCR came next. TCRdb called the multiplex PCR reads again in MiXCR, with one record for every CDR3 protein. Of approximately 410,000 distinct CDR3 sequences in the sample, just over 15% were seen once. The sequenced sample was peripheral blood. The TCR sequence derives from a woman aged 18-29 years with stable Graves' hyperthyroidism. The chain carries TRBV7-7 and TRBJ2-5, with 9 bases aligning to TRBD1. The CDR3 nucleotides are TGTGCTAGCAGCCCCTTGGCTTCCGGGACAGGGAGGGAGACCCAGTACTTC. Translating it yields CASSPLASGTGRETQYF. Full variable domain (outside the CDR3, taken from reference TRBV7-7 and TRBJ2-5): GAGVSQSPRYKVTKRGQDVTLRCDPISSHATLYWYQQALGQGPEFLTYFNYEAQPDKSGLPSDRFSAERPEGSISTLTIQRTEQRDSAMYRCASSPLASGTGRETQYFGPGTRLLVL.